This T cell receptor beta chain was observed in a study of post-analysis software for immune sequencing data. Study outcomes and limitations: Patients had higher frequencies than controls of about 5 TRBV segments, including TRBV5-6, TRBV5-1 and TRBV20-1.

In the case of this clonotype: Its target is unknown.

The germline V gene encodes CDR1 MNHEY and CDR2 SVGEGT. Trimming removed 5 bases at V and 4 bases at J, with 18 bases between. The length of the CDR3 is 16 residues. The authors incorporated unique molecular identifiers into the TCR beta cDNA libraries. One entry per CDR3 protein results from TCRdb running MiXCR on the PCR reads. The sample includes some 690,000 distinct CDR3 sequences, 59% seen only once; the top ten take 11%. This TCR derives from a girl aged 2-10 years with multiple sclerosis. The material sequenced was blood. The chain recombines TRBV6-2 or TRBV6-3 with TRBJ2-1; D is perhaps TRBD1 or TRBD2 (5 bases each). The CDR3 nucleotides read TGTGCCAGCAGTCGAGACCGGGACGGCCTATACAATGAGCAGTTCTTC. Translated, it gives CASSRDRDGLYNEQFF.